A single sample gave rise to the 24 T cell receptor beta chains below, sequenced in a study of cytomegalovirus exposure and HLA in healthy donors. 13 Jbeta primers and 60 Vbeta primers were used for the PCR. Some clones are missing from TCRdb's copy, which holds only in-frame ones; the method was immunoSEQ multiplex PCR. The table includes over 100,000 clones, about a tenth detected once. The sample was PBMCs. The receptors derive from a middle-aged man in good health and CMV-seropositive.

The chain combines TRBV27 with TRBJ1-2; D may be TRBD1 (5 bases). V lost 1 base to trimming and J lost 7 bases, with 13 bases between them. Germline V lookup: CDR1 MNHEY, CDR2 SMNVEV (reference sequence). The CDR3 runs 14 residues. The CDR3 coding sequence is TGTGCCAGCAGTTTATGGCCGGACAACGGTGGCTACACCTTC. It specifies CASSLWPDNGGYTF.

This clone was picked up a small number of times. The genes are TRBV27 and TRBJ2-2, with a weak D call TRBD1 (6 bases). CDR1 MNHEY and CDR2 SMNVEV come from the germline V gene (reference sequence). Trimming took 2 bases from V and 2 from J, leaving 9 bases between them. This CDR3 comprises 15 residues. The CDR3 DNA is TGTGCCAGCAGTTTACAGGACAGAAACACCGGGGAGCTGTTTTTT. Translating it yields CASSLQDRNTGELFF.

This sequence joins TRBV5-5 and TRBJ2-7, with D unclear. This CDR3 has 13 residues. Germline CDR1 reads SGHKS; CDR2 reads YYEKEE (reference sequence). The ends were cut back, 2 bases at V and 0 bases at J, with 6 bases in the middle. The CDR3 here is CASSFQVSYEQYF. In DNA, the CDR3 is TGTGCCAGCAGCTTCCAGGTCTCCTACGAGCAGTACTTC.

CDR3 amino acids: CASSIGWRTYGYTF. CDR3 bases: TGTGCCAGTAGTATCGGGTGGAGGACGTATGGCTACACCTTC. J is TRBJ1-2 and V is TRBV19; unclear D gene. V shed 3 bases and J shed 5 bases, with 13 bases lying between them. The germline gives CDR1 LNHDA, CDR2 SQIVND (reference sequence). The CDR3 length is 14 residues. Filled out from reference TRBV19 and TRBJ1-2, the complete variable domain reads DGGITQSPKYLFRKEGQNVTLSCEQNLNHDAMYWYRQDPGQGLRLIYYSQIVNDFQKGDIAEGYSVSREKKESFPLTVTSAQKNPTAFYLCASSIGWRTYGYTFGSGTRLTVV.

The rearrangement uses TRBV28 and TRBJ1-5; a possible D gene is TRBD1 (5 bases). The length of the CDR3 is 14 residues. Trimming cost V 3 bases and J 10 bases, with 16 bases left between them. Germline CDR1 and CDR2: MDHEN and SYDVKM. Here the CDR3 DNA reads TGTGCCAGCAGTTTTATAGGGGCAAGACGTCCCCAGCATTTT. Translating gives CASSFIGARRPQHF.

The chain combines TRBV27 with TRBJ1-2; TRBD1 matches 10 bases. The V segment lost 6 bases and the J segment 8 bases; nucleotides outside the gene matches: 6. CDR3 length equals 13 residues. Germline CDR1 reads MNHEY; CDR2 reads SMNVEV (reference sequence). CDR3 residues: CASRPDRGPGYTF. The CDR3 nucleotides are TGTGCCAGCAGGCCCGACAGGGGGCCCGGCTACACCTTC.

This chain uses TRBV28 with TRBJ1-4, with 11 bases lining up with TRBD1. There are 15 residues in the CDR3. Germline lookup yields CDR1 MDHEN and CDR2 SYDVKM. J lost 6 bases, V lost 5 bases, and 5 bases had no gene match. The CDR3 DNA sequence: TGTGCCAGCAGTCGGACAGGGGGCCCGTATGAAAAACTGTTTTTT. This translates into CASSRTGGPYEKLFF. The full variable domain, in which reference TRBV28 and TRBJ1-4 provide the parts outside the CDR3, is DVKVTQSSRYLVKRTGEKVFLECVQDMDHENMFWYRQDPGLGLRLIYFSYDVKMKEKGDIPEGYSVSREKKERFSLILESASTNQTSMYLCASSRTGGPYEKLFFGSGTQLSVL.

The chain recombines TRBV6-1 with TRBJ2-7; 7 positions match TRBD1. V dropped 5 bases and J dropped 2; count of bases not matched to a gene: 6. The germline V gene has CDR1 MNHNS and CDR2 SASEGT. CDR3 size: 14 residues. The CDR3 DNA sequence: TGTGCCAGCAGTTTCGGGACAGCCACCTACGAGCAGTACTTC. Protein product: CASSFGTATYEQYF.

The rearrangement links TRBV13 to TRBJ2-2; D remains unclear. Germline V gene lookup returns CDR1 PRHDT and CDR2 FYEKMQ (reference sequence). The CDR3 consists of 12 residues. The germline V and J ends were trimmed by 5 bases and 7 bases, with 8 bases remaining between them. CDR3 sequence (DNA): TGTGCCAGCAGCCGAGCTAGCGGGGAGCTGTTTTTT. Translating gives CASSRASGELFF.

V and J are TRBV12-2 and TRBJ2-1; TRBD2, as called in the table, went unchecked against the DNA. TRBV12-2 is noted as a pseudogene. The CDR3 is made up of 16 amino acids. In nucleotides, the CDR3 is TGTGCAAGTCGCTTATGTGGGGATAGCGGGAGAACCCTGCAGTTCTTC. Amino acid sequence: CASRLCGDSGRTLQFF.

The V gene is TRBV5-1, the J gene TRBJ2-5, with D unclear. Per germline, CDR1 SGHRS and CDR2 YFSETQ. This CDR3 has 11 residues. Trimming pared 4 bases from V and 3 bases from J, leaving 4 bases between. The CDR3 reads CASSREETQYF. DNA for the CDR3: TGCGCCAGCAGCCGGGAAGAGACCCAGTACTTC.

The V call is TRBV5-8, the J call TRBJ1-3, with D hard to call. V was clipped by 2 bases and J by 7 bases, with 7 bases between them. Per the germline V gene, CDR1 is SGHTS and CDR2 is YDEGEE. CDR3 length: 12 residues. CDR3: CASSFTRNTIYF. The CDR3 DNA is TGTGCCAGCAGCTTTACGCGCAACACCATATATTTT. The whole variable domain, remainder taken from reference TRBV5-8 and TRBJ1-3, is EAGVTQSPTHLIKTRGQQATLRCSPISGHTSVYWYQQALGLGLQFLLWYDEGEERNRGNFPPRFSGRQFPNYSSELNVNALELEDSALYLCASSFTRNTIYFGEGSWLTVV.

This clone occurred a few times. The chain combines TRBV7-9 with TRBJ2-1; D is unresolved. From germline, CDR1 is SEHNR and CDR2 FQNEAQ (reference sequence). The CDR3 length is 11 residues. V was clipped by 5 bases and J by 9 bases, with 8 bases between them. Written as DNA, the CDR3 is TGTGCCAGCAGCCCTCAGGTTGAGCAGTTCTTC. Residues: CASSPQVEQFF.

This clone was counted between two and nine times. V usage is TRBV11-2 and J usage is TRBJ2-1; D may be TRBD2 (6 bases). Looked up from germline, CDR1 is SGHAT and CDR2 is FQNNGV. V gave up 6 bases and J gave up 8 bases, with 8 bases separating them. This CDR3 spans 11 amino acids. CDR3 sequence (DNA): TGTGCCAGCAGTTGGGGGGATGAGCAGTTCTTC. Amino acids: CASSWGDEQFF.

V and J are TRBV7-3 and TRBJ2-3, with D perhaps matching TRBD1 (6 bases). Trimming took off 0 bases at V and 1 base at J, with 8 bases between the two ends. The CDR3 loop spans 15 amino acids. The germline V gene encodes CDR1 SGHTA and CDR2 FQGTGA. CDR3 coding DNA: TGTGCCAGCAGCTTAACGGGACACCGCACAGATACGCAGTATTTT. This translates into CASSLTGHRTDTQYF. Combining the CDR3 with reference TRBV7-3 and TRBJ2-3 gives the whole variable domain GAGVSQTPSNKVTEKGKYVELRCDPISGHTALYWYRQSLGQGPEFLIYFQGTGAADDSGLPNDRFFAVRPEGSVSTLKIQRTERGDSAVYLCASSLTGHRTDTQYFGPGTRLTVL.

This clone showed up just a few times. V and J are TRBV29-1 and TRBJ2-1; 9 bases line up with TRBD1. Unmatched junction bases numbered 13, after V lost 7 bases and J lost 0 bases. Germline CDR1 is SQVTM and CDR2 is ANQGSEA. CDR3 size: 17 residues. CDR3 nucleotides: TGCAGCGGGGGGACAGGGCCTCGGGGTAGCTCCTACAATGAGCAGTTCTTC. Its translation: CSGGTGPRGSSYNEQFF.

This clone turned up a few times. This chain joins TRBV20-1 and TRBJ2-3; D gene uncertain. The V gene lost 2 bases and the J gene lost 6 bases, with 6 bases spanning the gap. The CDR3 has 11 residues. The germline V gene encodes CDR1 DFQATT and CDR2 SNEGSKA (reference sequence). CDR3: CSARLGDTQYF. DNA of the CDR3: TGCAGTGCTAGACTAGGTGATACGCAGTATTTT.

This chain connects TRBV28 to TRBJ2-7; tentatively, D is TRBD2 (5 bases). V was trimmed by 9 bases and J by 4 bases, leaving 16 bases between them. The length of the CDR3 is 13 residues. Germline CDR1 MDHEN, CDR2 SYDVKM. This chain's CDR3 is CASDRGSPYEQYF. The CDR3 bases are TGTGCCAGTGACCGGGGAAGCCCTTACGAGCAGTACTTC. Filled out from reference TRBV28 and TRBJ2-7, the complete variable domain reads DVKVTQSSRYLVKRTGEKVFLECVQDMDHENMFWYRQDPGLGLRLIYFSYDVKMKEKGDIPEGYSVSREKKERFSLILESASTNQTSMYLCASDRGSPYEQYFGPGTRLTVT.

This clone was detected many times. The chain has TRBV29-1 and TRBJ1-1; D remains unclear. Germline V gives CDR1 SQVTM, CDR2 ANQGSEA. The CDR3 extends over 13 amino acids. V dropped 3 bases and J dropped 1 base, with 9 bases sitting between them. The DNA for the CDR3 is TGCAGCGTTGAGTCCAGGAAGAACACTGAAGCTTTCTTT. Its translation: CSVESRKNTEAFF.

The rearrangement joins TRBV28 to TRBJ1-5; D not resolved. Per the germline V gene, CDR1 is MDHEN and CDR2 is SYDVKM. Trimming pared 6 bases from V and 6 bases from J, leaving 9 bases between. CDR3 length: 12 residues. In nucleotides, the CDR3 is TGTGCCAGCAGGGAAGGCGGTCAGCCCCAGCATTTT. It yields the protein CASREGGQPQHF.

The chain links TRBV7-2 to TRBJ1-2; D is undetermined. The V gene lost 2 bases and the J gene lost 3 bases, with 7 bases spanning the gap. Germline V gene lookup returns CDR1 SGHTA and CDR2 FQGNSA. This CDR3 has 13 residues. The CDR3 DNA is TGTGCCAGCAGCTTAATGGCGGACTATGGCTACACCTTC. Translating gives CASSLMADYGYTF. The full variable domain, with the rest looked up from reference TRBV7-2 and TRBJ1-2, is GAGVSQSPSNKVTEKGKDVELRCDPISGHTALYWYRQSLGQGLEFLIYFQGNSAPDKSGLPSDRFSAERTGGSVSTLTIQRTQQEDSAVYLCASSLMADYGYTFGSGTRLTVV.

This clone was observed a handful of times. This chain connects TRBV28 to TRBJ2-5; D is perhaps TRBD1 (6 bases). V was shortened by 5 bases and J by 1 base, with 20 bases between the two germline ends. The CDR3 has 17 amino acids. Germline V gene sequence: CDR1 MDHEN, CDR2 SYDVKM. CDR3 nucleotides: TGTGCCAGCAGTCTCGCCTCGCTCGACAGGTCCCAAGAGACCCAGTACTTC. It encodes CASSLASLDRSQETQYF.

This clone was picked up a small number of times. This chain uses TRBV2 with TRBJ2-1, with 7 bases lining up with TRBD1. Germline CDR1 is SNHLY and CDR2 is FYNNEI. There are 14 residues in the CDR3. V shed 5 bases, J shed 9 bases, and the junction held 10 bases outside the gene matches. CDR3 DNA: TGTGCCAGCAGTAACAGGGCCGGGGACAGTGAGCAGTTCTTC. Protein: CASSNRAGDSEQFF.

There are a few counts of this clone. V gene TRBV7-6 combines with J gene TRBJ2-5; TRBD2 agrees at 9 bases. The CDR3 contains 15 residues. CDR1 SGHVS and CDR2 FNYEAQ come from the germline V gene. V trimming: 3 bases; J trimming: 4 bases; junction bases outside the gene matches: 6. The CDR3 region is CASSLASGISETQYF. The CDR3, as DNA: TGTGCCAGCAGCTTGGCTAGCGGGATTTCAGAGACCCAGTACTTC.